The clone carrying this TCR beta chain has just a few counts. Its antigen is unidentified. This entry belongs to a study of early T cells in non-severe SARS-CoV-2 infection. The wider study: Sequenced material consisted of bulk RNA (from unsorted whole blood), and chains were unpaired. The study, taken as a whole, reports: In VDJdb matching, anti-spike CD8 responses were favored while private and CD4 specificities went missing.

The library protocol tagged individual cDNA molecules with unique molecular identifiers. MiXCR, applied by TCRdb to the 5' RACE reads, yields one record per CDR3 protein. The table includes about 100,000 distinct CDR3 sequences, more than 9.5% detected once. The CDR3 is made up of 21 amino acids. V lost 4 bases and J lost 1; bases outside the gene matches: 20. Germline V lookup: CDR1 SGHAT, CDR2 FQNNGV. The chain links TRBV11-2 to TRBJ2-4, with 9 bases lining up with TRBD1. Sequenced material: whole blood. This sequence originates from an adult who was a healthcare worker with PCR-confirmed SARS-CoV-2 infection or an uninfected control (not recorded which). The CDR3 is CASSSIRGNNRDRAAKNIQYF. The CDR3 bases are TGTGCCAGCAGCTCGATAAGGGGGAACAACCGGGACAGGGCCGCCAAAAACATTCAGTACTTC.